One sample yielded the 26 T cell receptor beta chains listed below, sequenced in a study of cytomegalovirus exposure and HLA in healthy donors. The PCR used 60 Vbeta and 13 Jbeta primers. Sequencing used immunoSEQ multiplex PCR; TCRdb keeps in-frame clones, though not all of them. This sample carries 100,000 to 150,000 clones, under 80% of them seen once, and the ten largest clones take 3% to 5%. Sequenced sample: PBMCs. The receptors shown here come from a man in his forties in good health and CMV-seropositive.

The J gene is TRBJ1-2, the V gene TRBV6-1, with 7 bases that match TRBD1. V gave up 7 bases and J gave up 0 bases; unmatched junction bases: 5. The CDR3 is 14 residues long. Germline V gene lookup returns CDR1 MNHNS and CDR2 SASEGT. The CDR3 region has the DNA TGTGCCAGCATTATGGACAGGACTAACTATGGCTACACCTTC. As protein: CASIMDRTNYGYTF.

Worth noting for this clone: The same CDR3 arises from other DNA sequences in this sample as well. The chain has TRBV18 and TRBJ2-5; D unresolved. V dropped 2 bases and J dropped 5 bases, with 6 bases sitting between them. The CDR3 runs 12 residues. Per germline, CDR1 KGHSH and CDR2 LQKENI. CDR3 coding DNA: TGTGCCAGCTCACCAGGGCAGGAGACCCAGTACTTC. Translation gives CASSPGQETQYF.

The chain uses TRBV7-3 and TRBJ2-1; D is perhaps TRBD2 (6 bases). V was cut by 5 bases and J by 6 bases, with 11 bases left in between. Germline loops: CDR1 SGHTA, CDR2 FQGTGA. The CDR3 is 13 residues long. Here the CDR3 DNA reads TGTGCCAGCAGCCAGACTAGAGCCAATGAGCAGTTCTTC. It is translated as CASSQTRANEQFF.

V and J are TRBV9 and TRBJ1-1, with TRBD1 matching over 11 bases. The V segment lost 4 bases and the J segment 6 bases; nucleotides outside the gene matches: 8. Germline V gene lookup returns CDR1 SGDLS and CDR2 YYNGEE. The CDR3 has 15 residues. This CDR3 reads CASSKRTGGDPEAFF. CDR3 nucleotides: TGTGCCAGCAGCAAGCGGACAGGGGGCGATCCTGAAGCTTTCTTT.

This sequence joins TRBV13 and TRBJ2-1; 12 nucleotides align to TRBD2. V lost 3 bases to trimming and J lost 1 base; unmatched junction nucleotides: 1. Germline CDR1 reads PRHDT; CDR2 reads FYEKMQ (reference sequence). The CDR3 is 16 amino acids. CDR3 nucleotide sequence: TGTGCCAGCAGCTTTGGGACTAGCGGGTCCTACAATGAGCAGTTCTTC. Protein sequence: CASSFGTSGSYNEQFF.

The chain carries TRBV7-2 and TRBJ2-2; D is ambiguous. Trimming left V 5 bases short and J 6 bases short, with 13 bases between. The CDR3 contains 14 residues. CDR1 SGHTA and CDR2 FQGNSA come from the germline V gene. The CDR3 loop is CASSEVRVPGELFF. The CDR3 DNA reads as TGTGCCAGCAGCGAAGTCCGGGTTCCCGGGGAGCTGTTTTTT.

This clone was seen a handful of times. The gene calls are TRBV30 and TRBJ1-5; tentatively, D is TRBD1 (6 bases). The CDR3 has 13 residues. Trimming stripped 3 bases from V and 9 bases from J, with 15 bases between. Looked up from germline, CDR1 is GTSNPN and CDR2 is SVGIG (reference sequence). The CDR3 DNA sequence: TGTGCCTGGAGGGGACATCCAAATTCGCCCCAGCATTTT. Its translation is CAWRGHPNSPQHF.

This chain connects TRBV19 to TRBJ2-1; 10 bases are shared with TRBD1. Germline V gives CDR1 LNHDA, CDR2 SQIVND (reference sequence). This CDR3 region has 15 residues. V lost 5 bases and J lost 8; bases outside the gene matches: 9. Written as DNA, the CDR3 is TGTGCCAGTAGTTTCCGGACAGGGGGTGGGGATGAGCAGTTCTTC. This translates into CASSFRTGGGDEQFF.

The rearrangement links TRBV28 to TRBJ1-2, with 9 bases lining up with TRBD1. The CDR3 totals 18 residues. Germline V gene data show CDR1 as MDHEN and CDR2 as SYDVKM. V was pared by 5 bases and J by 6 bases, with 19 bases of the junction left unmatched. The CDR3 region is CASSVIPGQGAHVDGYTF. CDR3 coding DNA: TGTGCCAGCAGTGTTATACCGGGACAGGGAGCCCACGTTGATGGCTACACCTTC.

The chain carries TRBV28 and TRBJ1-5; tentative D call: TRBD1 (5 bases). Germline-derived CDR1 and CDR2 are MDHEN and SYDVKM. V dropped 2 bases and J dropped 3 bases, with 8 bases sitting between them. The CDR3 has 14 residues. CDR3 coding DNA: TGTGCCAGCAGTTTAACAGGTCTCAATCAGCCCCAGCATTTT. It encodes CASSLTGLNQPQHF.

V is TRBV6-6 and J is TRBJ2-2; 10 bases line up with TRBD1. Germline loops: CDR1 MNHNY, CDR2 SVGAGI (reference sequence). This CDR3 contains 16 residues. V lost 4 bases and J lost 7; bases outside the gene matches: 9. CDR3 loop: CASSSNDRGQGGELFF. As DNA, the CDR3 is TGTGCCAGCAGTTCCAACGACAGGGGGCAGGGCGGGGAGCTGTTTTTT.

The gene calls are TRBV6-1 and TRBJ2-7, with D maybe TRBD1 (5 bases). CDR1 MNHNS and CDR2 SASEGT come from the germline V gene. There are 14 residues in the CDR3. V dropped 4 bases and J dropped 3 bases, with 13 bases sitting between them. CDR3 in amino acids: CASSADSLGYEQYF. In DNA form, the CDR3 reads TGTGCCAGCAGTGCTGACAGTTTGGGCTACGAGCAGTACTTC.

V usage is TRBV27 and J usage is TRBJ2-5, with D perhaps TRBD1 (5 bases). V was pared by 1 base and J by 4 bases, with 13 bases between. Germline V gene lookup returns CDR1 MNHEY and CDR2 SMNVEV (reference sequence). This CDR3 is 15 amino acids long. CDR3 DNA: TGTGCCAGCAGTTTATTTCAGGGAACCCCAGAGACCCAGTACTTC. The encoded protein is CASSLFQGTPETQYF.

There are a few counts of this clone. The rearrangement links TRBV19 to TRBJ1-3, with D perhaps TRBD1 (5 bases). V gave up 8 bases and J gave up 0 bases, with 11 bases separating them. The CDR3 sequence is 14 residues long. The germline CDR1 and CDR2 sequences are LNHDA and SQIVND (reference sequence). The CDR3 DNA reads TGTGCCAGTTCCGTCGGGGGCTCTGGAAACACCATATATTTT. This codes for CASSVGGSGNTIYF.

This sequence joins TRBV7-2 and TRBJ2-3, with no clear D. The CDR3 contains 14 residues. Germline V gene sequence: CDR1 SGHTA, CDR2 FQGNSA. Trimming cost V 4 bases and J 1 base, with 9 bases left between them. The CDR3, as DNA: TGTGCCAGCAGCTCAACCCCGGGCACAGATACGCAGTATTTT. It specifies CASSSTPGTDTQYF.

The rearrangement links TRBV29-1 to TRBJ2-7; D is unclear. This CDR3 contains 13 residues. V was trimmed by 0 bases and J by 7 bases, leaving 13 bases between them. Germline V gene data show CDR1 as SQVTM and CDR2 as ANQGSEA. This CDR3 reads CSVEDHGSWEQYF. The CDR3, as DNA: TGCAGCGTTGAAGATCATGGCAGTTGGGAGCAGTACTTC.

The genes are TRBV27 and TRBJ1-1; maybe TRBD1 (6 bases). Germline V gives CDR1 MNHEY, CDR2 SMNVEV (reference sequence). Trimming shortened V by 6 bases and J by 1 base, and 12 bases separated the two germline ends. The CDR3 sequence is 14 residues long. CDR3 DNA sequence: TGTGCCAGCAGCCAGGGGAGCGCGAACACTGAAGCTTTCTTT. Translating it yields CASSQGSANTEAFF.

This sequence joins TRBV6-1 and TRBJ2-1; perhaps TRBD2 as D (6 bases). CDR3 length equals 16 residues. Germline CDR1 is MNHNS and CDR2 is SASEGT. V lost 0 bases to trimming and J lost 3 bases, with 12 bases between them. This CDR3 reads CASSEAIRGGYNEQFF. CDR3 in DNA: TGTGCCAGCAGTGAAGCGATCCGGGGAGGCTACAATGAGCAGTTCTTC.

This clone was observed a few times. The chain recombines TRBV11-3 with TRBJ1-1; 11 nucleotides match TRBD1. Germline loops: CDR1 SGHNT, CDR2 YENEEA. V lost 4 bases, J lost 5 bases, and 3 bases stayed unmatched. The CDR3 is 14 residues long. The CDR3 region is CASSSDRGLTEAFF. In DNA, the CDR3 is TGTGCCAGCAGCTCGGACAGGGGGCTGACTGAAGCTTTCTTT.

The table lists this clone with a count of one. The chain is built from TRBV30 and TRBJ2-1, with TRBD1 identical over 8 bases. Germline CDR1 GTSNPN, CDR2 SVGIG (reference sequence). V shed 7 bases, J shed 15 bases, and the junction held 8 bases outside the gene matches. The CDR3 totals 10 residues. The CDR3 sequence is CASWDRTGFF. In DNA, the CDR3 is TGTGCCTCTTGGGACAGGACCGGGTTCTTC.

This clone showed up just a few times. The chain couples TRBV10-1 to TRBJ1-1, with 9 bases matching TRBD1. Germline CDR1 WNHNN, CDR2 SYGVQD (reference sequence). There are 14 residues in the CDR3. J lost 4 bases, V lost 4 bases, and 4 bases had no gene match. As DNA, the CDR3 is TGCGCCAGCAGTGGGACAGGGGATGTCACTGAAGCTTTCTTT. Its protein product is CASSGTGDVTEAFF.

The V and J genes are TRBV7-8 and TRBJ2-2; 7 bases align to TRBD2. With V trimmed by 5 bases and J by 0 bases, 3 bases remained unmatched. This CDR3 has 15 amino acids. Germline CDR1 reads SGHVS; CDR2 reads FQNEAQ. The CDR3 region is CASSRGLANTGELFF. As DNA, the CDR3 is TGTGCCAGCAGCCGCGGACTAGCGAACACCGGGGAGCTGTTTTTT.

This clone has more than one count but fewer than ten. The rearrangement joins TRBV7-2 to TRBJ2-3, with 8 nucleotides matching TRBD1. Germline loops: CDR1 SGHTA, CDR2 FQGNSA. After removal of 5 bases from V and 4 bases from J, the junction contained 5 bases not matched to a gene. The CDR3 extends over 14 amino acids. The CDR3 reads CASSDRTGSDTQYF. As DNA, the CDR3 is TGTGCCAGCAGCGACCGGACAGGGTCAGATACGCAGTATTTT.

V and J are TRBV28 and TRBJ2-2; D possibly corresponds to TRBD2 (6 bases). Germline loops: CDR1 MDHEN, CDR2 SYDVKM. Trimming stripped 3 bases from V and 5 bases from J, with 13 bases between. This CDR3 has 15 amino acids. CDR3 protein: CASSLLGGWTGELFF. The CDR3 DNA is TGTGCCAGCAGTTTGTTGGGAGGATGGACCGGGGAGCTGTTTTTT.

The genes are TRBV7-9 and TRBJ2-1; 8 bases are shared with TRBD2. This CDR3 has 15 residues. After removal of 4 bases from V and 9 bases from J, the junction contained 11 bases not matched to a gene. The germline V gene encodes CDR1 SEHNR and CDR2 FQNEAQ (reference sequence). The CDR3: CASSSSSSGIGEQFF. The CDR3 DNA reads TGTGCCAGCAGCTCCAGTAGTAGCGGGATTGGTGAGCAGTTCTTC. Full variable domain (outside the CDR3, taken from reference TRBV7-9 and TRBJ2-1): DTGVSQNPRHKITKRGQNVTFRCDPISEHNRLYWYRQTLGQGPEFLTYFQNEAQLEKSRLLSDRFSAERPKGSFSTLEIQRTEQGDSAMYLCASSSSSSGIGEQFFGPGTRLTVL.

The table lists this clone with a few counts. This chain links TRBV5-5 with TRBJ1-3; 8 bases fit TRBD1. The J segment lost 2 bases and the V segment lost 4 bases, leaving 2 bases of the junction unmatched. Germline-derived CDR1 and CDR2 are SGHKS and YYEKEE (reference sequence). This CDR3 has 14 amino acids. The CDR3 sequence is CASSVRGPGNTIYF. The CDR3 DNA sequence: TGTGCCAGCAGCGTCAGGGGGCCTGGAAACACCATATATTTT.